Listed here is a single T cell receptor (beta chain). Its antigen is undetermined. The CDR3 runs to 15 residues. V lost 3 bases and J lost 2; bases outside the gene matches: 2. Germline V gives CDR1 SGHRS, CDR2 YFSETQ. TCRdb analysed the 5' RACE reads with MiXCR anew, one entry per CDR3 protein. The repertoire holds about 100,000 distinct CDR3 sequences, with roughly a sixth as singletons. This entry is derived from a study of T-cell memory formation after mild COVID-19. Findings and limits, study-wide: Some clones that responded were present in memory (sampled pre-infection), which suggests cross-reactive memory joined. Balance between CD4 and CD8 was seen in clones contracting day 15 to 85, and a CD4+ lean was seen in later expanders. Chiefly within CM and EM were the contracting CD4+ clones; CD8+ ones were within EMRA.

Specimen: PBMCs or a T cell subset sorted from them (not recorded which). The rearrangement links TRBV5-1 to TRBJ2-1; 10 bases fit TRBD2. The clonotype originates from a man between 18 and 29 years old who had mild COVID-19 (a few samples of this study predate the infection). Cell type and time point are not known. CDR3 DNA: TGCGCCAGCAGCTGGACTAGCGGTACCTACAATGAGCAGTTCTTC. The encoded protein is CASSWTSGTYNEQFF.